This TCR beta chain was sequenced in a study of blood T cells in healthy people across ages. About the research overall: Template switching captured about one barcoded beta molecule per two T cells.

This clonotype came up a few times. Trimming pared 5 bases from V and 4 bases from J, leaving 19 bases between. Germline V lookup: CDR1 SGHRS, CDR2 YFSETQ. The CDR3 sequence is 16 residues long. PCR was performed a second time for about 7 to 12 cycles using a sample-barcoded 5' primer and a J-beta primer mix. TCRdb passed the 5' RACE reads through MiXCR, listing each CDR3 protein once. The table includes a few hundred thousand distinct CDR3 sequences, roughly 26% detected once. The V and J genes are TRBV5-1 and TRBJ2-4; D may be TRBD2 (5 bases). This clonotype was sampled from a woman in her 70s in good health. Sequencing was carried out using blood. The CDR3 coding sequence is TGCGCCAGCAGTTTTAGCGACGGGCAGAGAAAAAACATTCAGTACTTC. Amino acid sequence: CASSFSDGQRKNIQYF.